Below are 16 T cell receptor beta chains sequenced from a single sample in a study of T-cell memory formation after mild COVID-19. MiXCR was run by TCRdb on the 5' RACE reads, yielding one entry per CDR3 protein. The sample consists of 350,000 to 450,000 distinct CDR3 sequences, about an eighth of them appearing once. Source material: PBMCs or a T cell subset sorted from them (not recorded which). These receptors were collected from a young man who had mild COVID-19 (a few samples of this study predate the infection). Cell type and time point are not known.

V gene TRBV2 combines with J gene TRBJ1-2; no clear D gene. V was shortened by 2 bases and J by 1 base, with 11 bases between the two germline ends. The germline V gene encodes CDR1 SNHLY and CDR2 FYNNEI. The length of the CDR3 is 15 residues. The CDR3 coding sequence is TGTGCCAGCAGTGAAAGAGGCAGAAGTAACTATGGCTACACCTTC. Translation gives CASSERGRSNYGYTF. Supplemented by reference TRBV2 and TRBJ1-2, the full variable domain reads EPEVTQTPSHQVTQMGQEVILRCVPISNHLYFYWYRQILGQKVEFLVSFYNNEISEKSEIFDDQFSVERPDGSNFTLKIRSTKLEDSAMYFCASSERGRSNYGYTFGSGTRLTVV.

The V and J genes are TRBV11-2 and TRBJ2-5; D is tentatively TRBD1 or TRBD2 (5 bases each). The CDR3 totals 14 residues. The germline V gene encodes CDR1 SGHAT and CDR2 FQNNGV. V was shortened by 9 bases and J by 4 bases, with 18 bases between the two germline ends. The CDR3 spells CARTTGHFGETQYF. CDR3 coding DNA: TGTGCCAGGACTACCGGACATTTCGGAGAGACCCAGTACTTC.

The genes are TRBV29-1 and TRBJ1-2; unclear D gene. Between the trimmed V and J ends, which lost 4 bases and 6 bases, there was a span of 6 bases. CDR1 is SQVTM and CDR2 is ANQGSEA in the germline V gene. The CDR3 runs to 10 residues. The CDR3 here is CSVVYDGYTF. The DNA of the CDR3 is TGCAGCGTTGTATATGATGGCTACACCTTC.

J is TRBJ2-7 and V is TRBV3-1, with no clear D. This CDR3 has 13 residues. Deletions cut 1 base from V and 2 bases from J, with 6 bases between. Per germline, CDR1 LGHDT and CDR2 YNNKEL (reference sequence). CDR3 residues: CASSQAGTYEQYV. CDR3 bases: TGTGCCAGCAGCCAAGCAGGTACCTACGAGCAGTACGTC.

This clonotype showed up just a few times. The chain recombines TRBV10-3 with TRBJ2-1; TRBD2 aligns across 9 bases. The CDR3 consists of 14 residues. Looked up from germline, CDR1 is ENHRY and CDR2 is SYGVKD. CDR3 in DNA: TGTGCATCGACTGGCGGGGGGGAGACCAATGAGCAGTTCTTC. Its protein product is CASTGGGETNEQFF.

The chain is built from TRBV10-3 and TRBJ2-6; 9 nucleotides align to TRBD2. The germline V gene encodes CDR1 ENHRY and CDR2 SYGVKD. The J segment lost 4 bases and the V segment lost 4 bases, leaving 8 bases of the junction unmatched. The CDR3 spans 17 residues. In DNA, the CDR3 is TGTGCCATCAGTGTCTCTAGCGGGGTTGGAGGGGCCAACGTCCTGACTTTC. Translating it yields CAISVSSGVGGANVLTF.

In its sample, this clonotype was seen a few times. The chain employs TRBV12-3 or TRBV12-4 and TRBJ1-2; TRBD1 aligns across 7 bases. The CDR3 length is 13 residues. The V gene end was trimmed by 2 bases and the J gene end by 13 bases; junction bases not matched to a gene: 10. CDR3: CASSLRGQTQFTF. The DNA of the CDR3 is TGTGCCAGCAGTTTAAGGGGGCAGACACAATTCACCTTC.

CDR3 sequence reads: CASSSTSPDGRETQYF. Here the CDR3 DNA reads TGTGCCAGCAGCTCCACATCACCGGACGGGAGGGAGACCCAGTACTTC. The chain recombines TRBV11-2 with TRBJ2-5, with 7 bases fitting TRBD2. The CDR3 loop spans 16 amino acids. Germline V gives CDR1 SGHAT, CDR2 FQNNGV. Trimming removed 4 bases from V and 5 bases from J; junction bases left unmatched: 13.

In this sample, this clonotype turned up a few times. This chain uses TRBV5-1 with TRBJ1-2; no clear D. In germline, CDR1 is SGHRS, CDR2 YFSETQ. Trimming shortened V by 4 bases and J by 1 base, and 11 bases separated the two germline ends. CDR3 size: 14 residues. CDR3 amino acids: CASSPDVFNYGYTF. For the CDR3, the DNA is TGCGCCAGCAGCCCCGACGTCTTTAACTATGGCTACACCTTC.

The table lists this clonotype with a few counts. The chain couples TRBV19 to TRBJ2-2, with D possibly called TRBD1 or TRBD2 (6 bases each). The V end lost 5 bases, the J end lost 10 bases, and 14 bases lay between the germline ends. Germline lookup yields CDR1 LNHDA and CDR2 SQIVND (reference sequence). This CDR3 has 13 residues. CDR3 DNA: TGTGCCAGTAGTGGGGGGCGCCGTGTGGAGCTGTTTTTT. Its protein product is CASSGGRRVELFF.

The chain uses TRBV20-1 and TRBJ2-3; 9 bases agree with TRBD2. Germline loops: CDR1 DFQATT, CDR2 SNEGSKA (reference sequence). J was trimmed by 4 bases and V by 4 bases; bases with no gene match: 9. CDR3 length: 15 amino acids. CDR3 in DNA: TGCAGTGCTACCCGGCGGGGGGGCCGGGCAGATACGCAGTATTTT. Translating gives CSATRRGGRADTQYF.

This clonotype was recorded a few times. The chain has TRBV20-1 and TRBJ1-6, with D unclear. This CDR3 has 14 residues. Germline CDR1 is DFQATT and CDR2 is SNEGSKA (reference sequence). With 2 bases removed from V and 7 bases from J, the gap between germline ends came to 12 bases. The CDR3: CSARPGVRNSPLHF. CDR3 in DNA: TGCAGTGCTAGACCCGGGGTTAGGAATTCACCCCTCCACTTT.

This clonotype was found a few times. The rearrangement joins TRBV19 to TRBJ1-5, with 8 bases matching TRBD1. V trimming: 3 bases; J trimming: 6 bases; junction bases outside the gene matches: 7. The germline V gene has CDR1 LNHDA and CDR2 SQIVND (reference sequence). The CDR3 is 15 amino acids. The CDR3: CASSMEDRVVQPQHF. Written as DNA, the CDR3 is TGTGCCAGTAGTATGGAGGACAGGGTTGTTCAGCCCCAGCATTTT. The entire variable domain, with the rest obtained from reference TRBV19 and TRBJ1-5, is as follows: DGGITQSPKYLFRKEGQNVTLSCEQNLNHDAMYWYRQDPGQGLRLIYYSQIVNDFQKGDIAEGYSVSREKKESFPLTVTSAQKNPTAFYLCASSMEDRVVQPQHFGDGTRLSIL.

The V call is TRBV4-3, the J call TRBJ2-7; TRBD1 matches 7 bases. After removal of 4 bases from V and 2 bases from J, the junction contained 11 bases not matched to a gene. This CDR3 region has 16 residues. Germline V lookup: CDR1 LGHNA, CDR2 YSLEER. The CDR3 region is CASSRRIGTDTYEQYF. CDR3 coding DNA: TGCGCCAGCAGCCGCCGAATCGGGACAGACACCTACGAGCAGTACTTC.

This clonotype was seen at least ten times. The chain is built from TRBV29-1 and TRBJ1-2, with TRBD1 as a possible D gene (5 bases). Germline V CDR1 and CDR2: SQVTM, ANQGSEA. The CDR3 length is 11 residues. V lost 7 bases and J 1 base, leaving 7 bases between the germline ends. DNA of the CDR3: TGCAGCGCGACAGTTAACTATGGCTACACCTTC. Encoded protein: CSATVNYGYTF. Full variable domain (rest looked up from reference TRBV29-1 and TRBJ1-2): SAVISQKPSRDICQRGTSLTIQCQVDSQVTMMFWYRQQPGQSLTLIATANQGSEATYESGFVIDKFPISRPNLTFSTLTVSNMSPEDSSIYLCSATVNYGYTFGSGTRLTVV.

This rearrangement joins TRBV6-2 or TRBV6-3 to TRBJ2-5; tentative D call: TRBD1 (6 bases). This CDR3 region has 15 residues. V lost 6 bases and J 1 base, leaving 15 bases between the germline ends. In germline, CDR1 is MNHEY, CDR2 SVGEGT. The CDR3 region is CASSGQTSLQETQYF. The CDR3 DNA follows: TGTGCCAGCAGCGGACAGACCTCACTCCAAGAGACCCAGTACTTC.